These T cell receptor beta chains were read from a single sample in a study of blood T cell repertoires in COVID-19. Profiled with immunoSEQ multiplex PCR; TCRdb holds only in-frame clones, not every one. This repertoire shows fewer than 200,000 clones, about 84% found once; its top ten account for approximately 12%. The specimen was PBMCs or T cells enriched from blood (not recorded which). The source is a man in his fifties or sixties who had recovered from COVID-19. The CDR3 runs from the conserved cysteine through the conserved F or W. D genes are given only for firm matches.

CDR3 | V | D | J
CASSLDRTPLHF | TRBV18 | NA | TRBJ1-6
CASSLRNGRGNEKLFF | TRBV3-1/TRBV3-2 | NA | TRBJ1-4
CASQEPGQMNTEAFF | TRBV2 | NA | TRBJ1-1
CASSLEAPYTEAFF | TRBV7-9 | NA | TRBJ1-1
CASSQETVRTGLNSPLHF | TRBV4-3 | TRBD1 | TRBJ1-6
CASSGGQGLNQPQHF | TRBV18 | TRBD1 | TRBJ1-5
CAIRSDSAGSEQYF | TRBV10-3 | NA | TRBJ2-7
CASSIRGGDQPQHF | TRBV19 | NA | TRBJ1-5
CSVDTGQIQETQYF | TRBV29-1 | NA | TRBJ2-5
CASSFSQAPPRNYGYTF | TRBV5-1 | NA | TRBJ1-2
CASIAAEAFF | TRBV19 | NA | TRBJ1-1
CASSLARSAYEQYF | TRBV7-9 | NA | TRBJ2-7
CAWSLSSAREQYF | TRBV30 | NA | TRBJ2-7
CASSVGGLQPGNNEQFF | TRBV9 | NA | TRBJ2-1
CASSYSGPGGTEAFF | TRBV5-1 | TRBD1 | TRBJ1-1
CASSVATGAYEQYF | TRBV9 | NA | TRBJ2-7
CASSSYPSWGDGTEAFF | TRBV5-1 | NA | TRBJ1-1
CASSLGTGLETQYF | TRBV7-9 | TRBD1 | TRBJ2-5